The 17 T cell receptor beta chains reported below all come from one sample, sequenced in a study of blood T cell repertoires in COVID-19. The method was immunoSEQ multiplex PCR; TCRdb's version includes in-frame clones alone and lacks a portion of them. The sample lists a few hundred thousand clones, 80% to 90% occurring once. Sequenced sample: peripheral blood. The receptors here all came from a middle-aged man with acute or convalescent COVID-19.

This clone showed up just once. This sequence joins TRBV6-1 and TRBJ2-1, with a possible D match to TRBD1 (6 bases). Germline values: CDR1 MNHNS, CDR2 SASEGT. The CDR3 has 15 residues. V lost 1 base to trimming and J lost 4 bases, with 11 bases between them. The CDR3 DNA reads TGTGCCAGCAGTGAAGGGCAGGGGCCGTACAATGAGCAGTTCTTC. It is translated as CASSEGQGPYNEQFF.

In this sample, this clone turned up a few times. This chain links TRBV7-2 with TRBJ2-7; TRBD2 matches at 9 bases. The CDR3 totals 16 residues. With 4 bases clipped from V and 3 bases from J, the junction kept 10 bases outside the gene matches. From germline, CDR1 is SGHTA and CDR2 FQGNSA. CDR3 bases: TGTGCCAGCAGCTCCTCGGATATAGCGGGAGTCTACGAGCAGTACTTC. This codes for CASSSSDIAGVYEQYF.

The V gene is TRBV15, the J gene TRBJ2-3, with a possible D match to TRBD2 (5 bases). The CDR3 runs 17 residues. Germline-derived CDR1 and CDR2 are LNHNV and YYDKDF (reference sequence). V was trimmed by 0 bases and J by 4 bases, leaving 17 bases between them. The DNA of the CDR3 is TGTGCCACCAGCAGAGATCGCCCGGGAATGGTGTCAGATACGCAGTATTTT. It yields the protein CATSRDRPGMVSDTQYF.

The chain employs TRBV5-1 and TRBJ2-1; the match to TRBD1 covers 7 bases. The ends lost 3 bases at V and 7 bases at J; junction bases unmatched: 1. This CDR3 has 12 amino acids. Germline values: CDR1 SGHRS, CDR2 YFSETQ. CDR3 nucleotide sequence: TGCGCCAGCAGCTCCAGGGGGAATGAGCAGTTCTTC. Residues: CASSSRGNEQFF.

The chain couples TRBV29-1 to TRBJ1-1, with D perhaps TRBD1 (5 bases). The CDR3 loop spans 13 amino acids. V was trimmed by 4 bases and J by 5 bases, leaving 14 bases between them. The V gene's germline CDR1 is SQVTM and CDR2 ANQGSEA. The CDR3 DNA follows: TGCAGCGTTGTTGGTCCAGGGAGGACTGAAGCTTTCTTT. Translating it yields CSVVGPGRTEAFF.

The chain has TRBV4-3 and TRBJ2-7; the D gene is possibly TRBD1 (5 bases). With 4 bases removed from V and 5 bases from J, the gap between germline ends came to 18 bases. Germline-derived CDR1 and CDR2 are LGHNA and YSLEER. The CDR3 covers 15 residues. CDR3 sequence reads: CASSPWGRVDDEQYF. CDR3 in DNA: TGCGCCAGCAGCCCCTGGGGCAGGGTAGACGACGAGCAGTACTTC.

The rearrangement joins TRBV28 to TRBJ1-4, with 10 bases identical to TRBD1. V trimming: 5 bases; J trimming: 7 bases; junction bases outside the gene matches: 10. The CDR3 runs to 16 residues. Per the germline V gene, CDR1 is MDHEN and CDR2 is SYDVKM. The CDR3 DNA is TGTGCCAGCAGTCTACCGGGACAGGGGTTTGTTGAAAAACTGTTTTTT. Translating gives CASSLPGQGFVEKLFF.

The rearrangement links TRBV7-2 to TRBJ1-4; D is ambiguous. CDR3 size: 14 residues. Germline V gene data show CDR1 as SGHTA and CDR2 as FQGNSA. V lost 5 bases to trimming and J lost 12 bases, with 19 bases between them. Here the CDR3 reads CASSAQVLGLELFF. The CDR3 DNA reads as TGTGCCAGCAGCGCCCAGGTTTTGGGCCTCGAACTGTTTTTT. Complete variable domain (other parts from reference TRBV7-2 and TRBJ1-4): GAGVSQSPSNKVTEKGKDVELRCDPISGHTALYWYRQSLGQGLEFLIYFQGNSAPDKSGLPSDRFSAERTGGSVSTLTIQRTQQEDSAVYLCASSAQVLGLELFFGSGTQLSVL.

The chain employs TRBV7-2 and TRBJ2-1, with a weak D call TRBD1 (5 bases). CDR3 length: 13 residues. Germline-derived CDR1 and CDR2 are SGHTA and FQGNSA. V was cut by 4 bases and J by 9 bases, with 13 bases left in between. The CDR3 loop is CASSSPAGIEQFF. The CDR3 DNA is TGTGCCAGCAGCTCCCCCGCAGGGATTGAGCAGTTCTTC.

The CDR3 DNA is TGTGCCAGCAGCTTAGAGTATCAGGGGTCAGGGCAGTACTTC. It codes for CASSLEYQGSGQYF. J is TRBJ2-7 and V is TRBV7-2, with D possibly being TRBD1 (6 bases). The CDR3 is made up of 14 amino acids. The V end lost 1 base, the J end lost 9 bases, and 16 bases lay between the germline ends. Germline V gene sequence: CDR1 SGHTA, CDR2 FQGNSA.

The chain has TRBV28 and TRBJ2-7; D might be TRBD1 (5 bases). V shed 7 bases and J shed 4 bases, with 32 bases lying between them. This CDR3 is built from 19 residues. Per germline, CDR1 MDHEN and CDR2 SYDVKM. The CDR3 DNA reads TGTGCCAGCACCACGATCTCTATGTCGGTGGGGCACCTTAGTTACGAGCAGTACTTC. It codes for CASTTISMSVGHLSYEQYF. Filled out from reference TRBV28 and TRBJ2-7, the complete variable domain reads DVKVTQSSRYLVKRTGEKVFLECVQDMDHENMFWYRQDPGLGLRLIYFSYDVKMKEKGDIPEGYSVSREKKERFSLILESASTNQTSMYLCASTTISMSVGHLSYEQYFGPGTRLTVT.

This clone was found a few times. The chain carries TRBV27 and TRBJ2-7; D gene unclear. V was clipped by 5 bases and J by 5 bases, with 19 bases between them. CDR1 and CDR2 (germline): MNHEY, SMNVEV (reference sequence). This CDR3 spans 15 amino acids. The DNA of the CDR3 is TGTGCCAGCAGTATGTACGGAGAAGAGTCCCACGAGCAGTACTTC. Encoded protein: CASSMYGEESHEQYF.

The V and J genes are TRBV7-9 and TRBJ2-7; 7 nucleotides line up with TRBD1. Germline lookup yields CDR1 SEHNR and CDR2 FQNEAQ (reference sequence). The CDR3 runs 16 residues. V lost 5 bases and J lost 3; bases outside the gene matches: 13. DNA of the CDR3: TGTGCCAGCAGCGTCGACGTGACAGGGAAACTCTACGAGCAGTACTTC. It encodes CASSVDVTGKLYEQYF.

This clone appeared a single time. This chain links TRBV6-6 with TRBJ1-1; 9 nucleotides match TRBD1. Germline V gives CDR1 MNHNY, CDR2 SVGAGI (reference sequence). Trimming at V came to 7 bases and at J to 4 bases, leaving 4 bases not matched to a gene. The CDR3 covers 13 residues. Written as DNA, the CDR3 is TGTGCCAGCATGGGGGGACAGGGCACTGAAGCTTTCTTT. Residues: CASMGGQGTEAFF.

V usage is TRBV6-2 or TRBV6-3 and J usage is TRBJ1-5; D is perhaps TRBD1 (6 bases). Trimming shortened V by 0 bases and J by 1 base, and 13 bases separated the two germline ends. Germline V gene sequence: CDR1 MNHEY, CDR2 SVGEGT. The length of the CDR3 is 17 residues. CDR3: CASSYSPGQRSNQPQHF. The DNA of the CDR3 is TGTGCCAGCAGTTACTCGCCGGGACAACGAAGCAATCAGCCCCAGCATTTT.

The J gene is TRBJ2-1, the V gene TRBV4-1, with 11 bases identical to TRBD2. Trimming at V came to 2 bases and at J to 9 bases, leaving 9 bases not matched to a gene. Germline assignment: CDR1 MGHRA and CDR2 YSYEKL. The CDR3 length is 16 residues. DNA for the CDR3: TGCGCCAGCAGCCAACAAACTAGCGGGAGCTACCCTGAGCAGTTCTTC. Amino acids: CASSQQTSGSYPEQFF.

The chain's CDR3 is CASSPRGGTNYEQYF. CDR3 sequence (DNA): TGTGCCAGCAGCCCGAGGGGGGGTACTAACTACGAGCAGTACTTC. V gene TRBV9 combines with J gene TRBJ2-7; D might be TRBD2 (7 bases). Germline V lookup: CDR1 SGDLS, CDR2 YYNGEE. The CDR3 has 15 residues. The V end lost 4 bases, the J end lost 3 bases, and 17 bases lay between the germline ends.